A single sample is the source of the 28 T cell receptor beta chains below, sequenced in a study of T cell changes during pregnancy in multiple sclerosis. Sequenced by immunoSEQ multiplex PCR; TCRdb stores in-frame clones only, minus some. Of about 79,000 clones in the sample, 75% to 95% were seen once. The sample was CD4+ T cells from peripheral blood mononuclear cells, taken in the second trimester of pregnancy. The receptors were sampled from a female donor with multiple sclerosis, enrolled in a pregnancy study.

This rearrangement joins TRBV12-5 to TRBJ1-1; TRBD1 matches at 7 bases. CDR1 is LGHNT and CDR2 is FRNRAP in the germline V gene. The CDR3 has 17 amino acids. Trimming cost V 1 base and J 1 base; bases outside gene matches: 9. CDR3 protein: CASGLDKGASGNTEAFF. CDR3 sequence (DNA): TGTGCTAGTGGTTTGGATAAGGGGGCGAGTGGGAACACTGAAGCTTTCTTT.

The gene calls are TRBV7-8 and TRBJ2-1; 13 bases fit TRBD2. CDR3 length: 15 residues. Trimming took 5 bases from V and 7 from J; bases not matched to a gene: 5. Germline-derived CDR1 and CDR2 are SGHVS and FQNEAQ. CDR3: CASSQGLAGENEQFF. CDR3 coding DNA: TGTGCCAGCAGCCAAGGACTAGCGGGAGAGAATGAGCAGTTCTTC.

This clone came up once. J is TRBJ1-2 and V is TRBV9; D perhaps matches TRBD1 (6 bases). Trimming shortened V by 3 bases and J by 4 bases, and 16 bases separated the two germline ends. This CDR3 region has 15 residues. Germline CDR1 reads SGDLS; CDR2 reads YYNGEE. CDR3 in amino acids: CASSEGEGPSYGYTF. CDR3 bases: TGTGCCAGCAGCGAGGGGGAGGGACCCAGCTATGGCTACACCTTC.

The V and J genes are TRBV30 and TRBJ1-1; TRBD1 is a possible D gene (6 bases). CDR1 GTSNPN and CDR2 SVGIG come from the germline V gene (reference sequence). The CDR3 spans 15 residues. The germline V and J ends were trimmed by 1 base and 2 bases, with 14 bases remaining between them. The CDR3 DNA follows: TGTGCCTGGAGTGATGGGGGCACGAAAAACACTGAAGCTTTCTTT. Its protein product is CAWSDGGTKNTEAFF. Drawing the rest from reference TRBV30 and TRBJ1-1, the complete variable domain is SQTIHQWPATLVQPVGSPLSLECTVEGTSNPNLYWYRQAAGRGLQLLFYSVGIGQISSEVPQNLSASRPQDRQFILSSKKLLLSDSGFYLCAWSDGGTKNTEAFFGQGTRLTVV.

The chain is built from TRBV7-9 and TRBJ1-1, with D possibly matching TRBD1 (5 bases). CDR1 SEHNR and CDR2 FQNEAQ come from the germline V gene (reference sequence). The V end was cut by 4 bases, the J end by 4 bases, with 10 bases between. The CDR3 covers 13 residues. CDR3 DNA: TGTGCCAGCAGCTCTCTACAGGCCACTGAAGCTTTCTTT. Translation gives CASSSLQATEAFF.

This chain joins TRBV5-4 and TRBJ1-2; 11 positions agree with TRBD1. This CDR3 contains 15 residues. The germline V gene encodes CDR1 SGHNT and CDR2 YYREEE (reference sequence). V lost 3 bases and J lost 5; bases outside the gene matches: 6. The CDR3 coding sequence is TGTGCCAGCAGCTCCACCGGGACAGGGGGATATGGCTACACCTTC. Translated: CASSSTGTGGYGYTF.

J is TRBJ2-1 and V is TRBV5-1, with TRBD2 as a possible D gene (6 bases). This CDR3 is 16 amino acids long. Trimming cost V 4 bases and J 10 bases, with 24 bases left between them. The V gene's germline CDR1 is SGHRS and CDR2 YFSETQ. The CDR3 DNA follows: TGCGCCAGCAGCCCGGGTTTACGGGGGTTACAATTGGAGCAGTTCTTC. Translating gives CASSPGLRGLQLEQFF.

The chain couples TRBV4-2 to TRBJ2-2; unclear D gene. Trimming removed 1 base from V and 0 bases from J, with 9 bases in between. CDR3 length: 16 residues. Germline V lookup: CDR1 LGHNA, CDR2 YNFKEQ. This CDR3 is CASSQGVGANTGELFF. The CDR3 coding sequence is TGTGCCAGCAGCCAAGGTGTGGGCGCGAACACCGGGGAGCTGTTTTTT.

The chain employs TRBV28 and TRBJ2-7; a weak D match, TRBD2 (6 bases). V was shortened by 5 bases and J by 3 bases, with 17 bases between the two germline ends. There are 15 residues in the CDR3. Germline CDR1 and CDR2: MDHEN and SYDVKM. CDR3 bases: TGTGCCAGCAGTCGGTCAAGCGGGTCCAACTACGAGCAGTACTTC. Protein product: CASSRSSGSNYEQYF.

This rearrangement joins TRBV28 to TRBJ2-2, with D possibly TRBD2 on 6 matching bases. Between the trimmed V and J ends, which lost 7 bases and 4 bases, there was a span of 10 bases. Per the germline V gene, CDR1 is MDHEN and CDR2 is SYDVKM. This CDR3 comprises 13 residues. CDR3 sequence (DNA): TGTGCCAGCATCCCCGGGGGCACCGGGGAGCTGTTTTTT. Translated, it gives CASIPGGTGELFF.

V usage is TRBV19 and J usage is TRBJ2-3; 8 bases fit TRBD2. V was pared by 4 bases and J by 0 bases, with 3 bases of the junction left unmatched. The germline V gene encodes CDR1 LNHDA and CDR2 SQIVND (reference sequence). This CDR3 is built from 15 residues. CDR3 residues: CASSTLAASTDTQYF. In DNA form, the CDR3 reads TGTGCCAGTAGTACACTAGCGGCTAGCACAGATACGCAGTATTTT.

The chain carries TRBV19 and TRBJ2-1; 9 bases are a match to TRBD1. The ends lost 4 bases at V and 1 base at J; junction bases unmatched: 2. The CDR3 runs 15 residues. Germline V gives CDR1 LNHDA, CDR2 SQIVND (reference sequence). The CDR3 nucleotides are TGTGCCAGTAGTAGACAGGGGGGTTCCTACAATGAGCAGTTCTTC. Translation: CASSRQGGSYNEQFF.

This sequence joins TRBV5-1 and TRBJ2-5; tentative D call: TRBD1 (6 bases). V shed 4 bases and J shed 4 bases, with 14 bases lying between them. The CDR3 has 14 amino acids. Germline CDR1 is SGHRS and CDR2 is YFSETQ. CDR3 in DNA: TGCGCCAGCAGCCGCCAAATGGGGGCAGAGACCCAGTACTTC. Translating gives CASSRQMGAETQYF.

The chain joins TRBV2 to TRBJ2-3, with TRBD1 as a possible D gene (9 bases). V was trimmed by 8 bases and J by 4 bases, leaving 19 bases between them. CDR1 and CDR2 (germline): SNHLY, FYNNEI. The CDR3 length is 15 residues. In DNA, the CDR3 is TGTGCCAGCTTTAGCGGGACAGGGTTCTCAGATACGCAGTATTTT. Translation: CASFSGTGFSDTQYF.

The gene calls are TRBV28 and TRBJ2-5; 15 bases match TRBD2. Germline trimming cut 6 bases from V and 5 bases from J; bases unmatched to any gene: 4. Per the germline V gene, CDR1 is MDHEN and CDR2 is SYDVKM. The CDR3 spans 15 residues. The CDR3 coding sequence is TGTGCCAGCAGCCCGGGGACTAGCGGGAGGGAGACCCAGTACTTC. The encoded protein is CASSPGTSGRETQYF. Looking up the rest from reference TRBV28 and TRBJ2-5 gives the full variable domain: DVKVTQSSRYLVKRTGEKVFLECVQDMDHENMFWYRQDPGLGLRLIYFSYDVKMKEKGDIPEGYSVSREKKERFSLILESASTNQTSMYLCASSPGTSGRETQYFGPGTRLLVL.

In its sample, this clone was seen a few times. The CDR3 reads CASSSHSYGYTF. The CDR3 DNA sequence: TGTGCCAGCAGCTCACACAGCTATGGCTACACCTTC. The chain combines TRBV7-8 with TRBJ1-2; D gene uncertain. In germline, CDR1 is SGHVS, CDR2 FQNEAQ. The CDR3 is made up of 12 amino acids. Between the trimmed V and J ends, which lost 4 bases and 4 bases, there was a span of 7 bases. Together with reference TRBV7-8 and TRBJ1-2, the CDR3 gives the full variable domain: GAGVSQSPRYKVAKRGQDVALRCDPISGHVSLFWYQQALGQGPEFLTYFQNEAQLDKSGLPSDRFFAERPEGSVSTLKIQRTQQEDSAVYLCASSSHSYGYTFGSGTRLTVV.

Details on this clone: Compared with germline, one end of the junction differs, possibly owing to a read error. This chain connects TRBV7-3 to TRBJ2-2; tentatively, D is TRBD1 (6 bases). Germline lookup yields CDR1 SGHTA and CDR2 FQGTGA. The CDR3 is made up of 15 amino acids. The CDR3 loop is CASSLTGTPTGELFF. Here the CDR3 DNA reads TGTGCCAGCAGCCTAACCGGGACACCCACCGGGGAGCTGTTTTTT.

CDR3 region: CASSVHRSSSGNTIYF. The CDR3, as DNA: TGTGCCAGCAGTGTCCACAGGTCGAGCTCTGGAAACACCATATATTTT. J is TRBJ1-3 and V is TRBV6-1; tentatively, D is TRBD1 (5 bases). Germline V gene sequence: CDR1 MNHNS, CDR2 SASEGT. This CDR3 region has 16 residues. V was clipped by 4 bases and J by 0 bases, with 13 bases between them.

The rearrangement joins TRBV21-1 to TRBJ1-2; TRBD1, the table's D call, was not compared with the DNA. TRBV21-1 is listed as a pseudogene. The CDR3 totals 15 residues. Here the CDR3 DNA reads TGTGCCAGCAGCAAAGTTACAGGGGGGAGACGGGGCTACACCTTC. Protein sequence: CASSKVTGGRRGYTF.

V gene TRBV6-5 combines with J gene TRBJ2-3, with 10 bases matching TRBD2. Germline loops: CDR1 MNHEY, CDR2 SVGAGI. The CDR3 spans 15 residues. V dropped 5 bases and J dropped 1; count of bases not matched to a gene: 3. This CDR3 reads CASSGLAVGTDTQYF. In DNA form, the CDR3 reads TGTGCCAGCAGTGGACTAGCGGTTGGCACAGATACGCAGTATTTT.

V gene TRBV9 combines with J gene TRBJ2-7; D unclear. The CDR3 extends over 14 amino acids. Trimming took 1 base from V and 0 from J, leaving 8 bases between them. Germline V gene data show CDR1 as SGDLS and CDR2 as YYNGEE. CDR3 region: CASSVKSSSYEQYF. The CDR3 bases are TGTGCCAGCAGCGTAAAGAGTAGCTCCTACGAGCAGTACTTC.

This CDR3 is CASSLIPQGVNEQFF. CDR3 DNA sequence: TGTGCCAGCAGCTTAATCCCCCAGGGGGTAAATGAGCAGTTCTTC. V gene TRBV7-9 combines with J gene TRBJ2-1; 7 bases align to TRBD1. Germline trimming cut 2 bases from V and 7 bases from J; bases unmatched to any gene: 8. The CDR3 has 15 amino acids. Looked up from germline, CDR1 is SEHNR and CDR2 is FQNEAQ (reference sequence).

The gene calls are TRBV7-3 and TRBJ2-2; D gene ambiguous. Germline-derived CDR1 and CDR2 are SGHTA and FQGTGA. The CDR3 is 13 amino acids. Trimming stripped 5 bases from V and 0 bases from J, with 4 bases between. The CDR3 spells CASSPTNTGELFF. The CDR3, as DNA: TGTGCCAGCAGCCCAACGAACACCGGGGAGCTGTTTTTT. Looking up the rest from reference TRBV7-3 and TRBJ2-2 gives the full variable domain: GAGVSQTPSNKVTEKGKYVELRCDPISGHTALYWYRQSLGQGPEFLIYFQGTGAADDSGLPNDRFFAVRPEGSVSTLKIQRTERGDSAVYLCASSPTNTGELFFGEGSRLTVL.

In its sample, this clone was seen once. The chain uses TRBV28 and TRBJ2-1, with 9 positions matching TRBD2. Germline assignment: CDR1 MDHEN and CDR2 SYDVKM. The length of the CDR3 is 14 residues. V gave up 6 bases and J gave up 2 bases; unmatched junction bases: 2. CDR3 sequence reads: CASSRLAAYNEQFF. CDR3 nucleotide sequence: TGTGCCAGCAGCCGACTAGCGGCCTACAATGAGCAGTTCTTC. The full variable domain, in which reference TRBV28 and TRBJ2-1 provide the parts outside the CDR3, is DVKVTQSSRYLVKRTGEKVFLECVQDMDHENMFWYRQDPGLGLRLIYFSYDVKMKEKGDIPEGYSVSREKKERFSLILESASTNQTSMYLCASSRLAAYNEQFFGPGTRLTVL.

The chain links TRBV5-4 to TRBJ2-2, with TRBD1 identical over 8 bases. After removal of 4 bases from V and 2 bases from J, the junction contained 7 bases not matched to a gene. The CDR3 loop spans 16 amino acids. Germline V gene lookup returns CDR1 SGHNT and CDR2 YYREEE (reference sequence). CDR3 region: CASSPTGQVNTGELFF. In nucleotides, the CDR3 is TGTGCCAGCAGCCCAACGGGACAGGTTAACACCGGGGAGCTGTTTTTT.

V and J are TRBV6-5 and TRBJ2-7; the match to TRBD2 covers 8 bases. CDR1 MNHEY and CDR2 SVGAGI come from the germline V gene. CDR3 length: 16 amino acids. V lost 0 bases to trimming and J lost 2 bases; unmatched junction nucleotides: 6. In nucleotides, the CDR3 is TGTGCCAGCAGTTACTCGATAGCGGGGACAACCTACGAGCAGTACTTC. Amino acid sequence: CASSYSIAGTTYEQYF.

The chain links TRBV7-9 to TRBJ2-1; 7 bases map to TRBD2. After removal of 5 bases from V and 10 bases from J, the junction contained 8 bases not matched to a gene. Looked up from germline, CDR1 is SEHNR and CDR2 is FQNEAQ (reference sequence). The CDR3 extends over 13 amino acids. The CDR3 is CASSDTSVAEQFF. The CDR3 DNA sequence: TGTGCCAGCAGCGATACTAGCGTGGCCGAGCAGTTCTTC. The full variable domain, in which reference TRBV7-9 and TRBJ2-1 provide the parts outside the CDR3, is DTGVSQNPRHKITKRGQNVTFRCDPISEHNRLYWYRQTLGQGPEFLTYFQNEAQLEKSRLLSDRFSAERPKGSFSTLEIQRTEQGDSAMYLCASSDTSVAEQFFGPGTRLTVL.

This rearrangement joins TRBV9 to TRBJ2-1; 8 bases agree with TRBD2. CDR1 and CDR2 (germline): SGDLS, YYNGEE. The J segment lost 7 bases and the V segment lost 0 bases, leaving 6 bases of the junction unmatched. This CDR3 has 15 amino acids. CDR3 nucleotides: TGTGCCAGCAGCGTAGTCGCGGGGGGCGATAATGAGCAGTTCTTC. It yields the protein CASSVVAGGDNEQFF.